The entry below describes one T cell receptor (beta chain). Antigen unknown. This sample stems from a study of T cells in Graves' hyperthyroidism and ophthalmopathy. For the study at large: Peripheral blood samples were taken at initial diagnosis, prior to any treatment.

Using RNA transcripts as the source, TCR beta CDR3 regions were amplified. The HTBI primer set was used in a first-round RT-PCR of the TCR CDR3. TCRdb itself ran the multiplex PCR reads through MiXCR, one entry per CDR3 protein. The sample consists of roughly 420,000 distinct CDR3 sequences, approximately 14% of them appearing once. Patients aged 18 to 65 had newly diagnosed hyperthyroidism that had lasted under 2 months. Isolation of PBMCs was performed on about 10 ml fresh peripheral blood. CDR3 length equals 15 residues. V lost 0 bases to trimming and J lost 2 bases, with 10 bases between them. CDR1 is LNHNV, CDR2 YYDKDF, per germline (reference sequence). General study findings and limits: Expanded thyroid clonotypes (above 0.001) were mostly also found in blood.

The chain joins TRBV15 to TRBJ1-1; no reliable D call. The source is a woman aged 18-35 years with Graves' hyperthyroidism. Sequences were obtained from blood. The CDR3 region has the DNA TGTGCCACCAGCAGAGATGCCCGGTACAACACTGAAGCTTTCTTT. It yields the protein CATSRDARYNTEAFF.